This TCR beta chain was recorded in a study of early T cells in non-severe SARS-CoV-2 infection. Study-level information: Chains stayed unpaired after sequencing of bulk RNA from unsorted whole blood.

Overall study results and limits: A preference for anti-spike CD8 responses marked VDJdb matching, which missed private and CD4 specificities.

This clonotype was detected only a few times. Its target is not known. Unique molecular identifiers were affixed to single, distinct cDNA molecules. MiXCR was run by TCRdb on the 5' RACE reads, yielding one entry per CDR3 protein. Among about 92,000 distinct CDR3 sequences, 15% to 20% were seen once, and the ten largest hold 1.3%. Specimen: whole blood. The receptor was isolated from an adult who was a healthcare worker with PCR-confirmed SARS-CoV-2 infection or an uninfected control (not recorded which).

The CDR3 bases are TGTGCCAGCGGACAGGTGATGGCTCCCCAGCATTTT. Encoded protein: CASGQVMAPQHF. The chain joins TRBV7-8 to TRBJ1-5, with TRBD1 matching over 7 bases. In germline, CDR1 is SGHVS, CDR2 FQNEAQ. This CDR3 is 12 amino acids long. Losses at the gene ends were 8 bases for V and 10 bases for J; bases not matched to a gene: 8. Full variable domain (rest looked up from reference TRBV7-8 and TRBJ1-5): GAGVSQSPRYKVAKRGQDVALRCDPISGHVSLFWYQQALGQGPEFLTYFQNEAQLDKSGLPSDRFFAERPEGSVSTLKIQRTQQEDSAVYLCASGQVMAPQHFGDGTRLSIL.